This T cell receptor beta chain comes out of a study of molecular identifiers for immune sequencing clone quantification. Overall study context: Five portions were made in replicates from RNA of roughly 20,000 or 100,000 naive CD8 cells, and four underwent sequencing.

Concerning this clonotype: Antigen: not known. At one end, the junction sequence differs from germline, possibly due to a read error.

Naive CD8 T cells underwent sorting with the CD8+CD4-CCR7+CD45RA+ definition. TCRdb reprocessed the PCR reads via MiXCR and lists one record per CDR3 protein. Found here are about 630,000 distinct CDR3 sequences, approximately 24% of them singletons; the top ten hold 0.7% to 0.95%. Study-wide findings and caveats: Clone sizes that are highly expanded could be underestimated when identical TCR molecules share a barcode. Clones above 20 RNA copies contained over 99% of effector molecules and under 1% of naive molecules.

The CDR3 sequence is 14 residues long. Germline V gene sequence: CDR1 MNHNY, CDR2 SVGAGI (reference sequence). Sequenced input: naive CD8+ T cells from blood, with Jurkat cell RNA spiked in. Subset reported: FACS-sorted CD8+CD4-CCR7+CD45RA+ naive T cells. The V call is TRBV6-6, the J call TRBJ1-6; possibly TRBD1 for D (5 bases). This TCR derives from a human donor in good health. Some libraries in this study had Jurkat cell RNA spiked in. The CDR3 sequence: CASKERQYLSPLPF. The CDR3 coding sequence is TGTGCCAGCAAGGAAAGACAGTACCTTTCACCCCTCCCCTTT.